This TCR beta chain appears in the sequencing data of a study of T cell repertoires in cytomegalovirus infection. Study-wide results and limits: Ex vivo, HLA-C-restricted CMV-specific TCR beta clonotypes prevailed over the rest of the response.

TCRdb re-called the reads through MiXCR, storing one row per CDR3 protein. The sample includes 740,000 or so distinct CDR3 sequences, roughly a third of them seen just once. A note on this clonotype: Its antigen is unknown.

CDR3 length equals 12 residues. The germline V and J ends were trimmed by 4 bases and 8 bases, with 9 bases remaining between them. CDR1 is SGHAT and CDR2 is FQNNGV in the germline V gene. The chain recombines TRBV11-2 with TRBJ2-1; D is uncertain. Sample: PBMCs. This TCR was sampled from a human donor in good health (CMV status not recorded). Some clones in this sample may be carry-over from other donors' samples. CDR3 protein: CASSSTRDEQFF. The CDR3 DNA reads as TGTGCCAGCAGCTCTACCCGGGATGAGCAGTTCTTC.